The rows below give T cell receptor beta chains drawn from one sample of a study of vaccination and CD4 T cells after COVID-19. No cognate antigen is known for these TCRs. TCRdb re-derived calls from the PCR reads in MiXCR, one entry per CDR3 protein. The sample shows 15,000 to 20,000 distinct CDR3 sequences, roughly 45% of them seen only once. The sample taken for sequencing was CD4+ T cells from blood, cultured in vitro. These receptors all come from a human donor who had recovered from COVID-19. The CDR3 runs from the conserved cysteine through the conserved F or W. A D gene is named only where the DNA matches it firmly. Clone sizes are given selectively: once, few, many, or a class where the clone is expanded.

len	d_gene	v_gene	abundance	j_gene	CDR3aa	CDR3nt
15	-	TRBV2	-	TRBJ2-6	CASSAGTGGANVLTF	TGTGCCAGCAGTGCCGGTACAGGGGGGGCCAACGTCCTGACTTTC
13	-	TRBV7-2	-	TRBJ2-3	CASSRGQGDTQYF	TGTGCCAGCAGCAGGGGACAAGGAGATACGCAGTATTTT
14	-	TRBV30	few	TRBJ1-5	CAWSGIVSNQPQHF	TGTGCCTGGAGCGGGATCGTGAGCAATCAGCCCCAGCATTTT
13	TRBD2	TRBV28	-	TRBJ2-7	CASASGRRDEQYF	TGTGCCAGCGCTAGCGGGAGGCGAGACGAGCAGTACTTC
15	TRBD1	TRBV28	-	TRBJ1-4	CASSYGDSSNEKLFF	TGTGCCAGCAGTTATGGGGACAGCTCGAATGAAAAACTGTTTTTT
15	-	TRBV2	-	TRBJ2-5	CASRPRTGVRETQYF	TGTGCCAGCAGGCCCCGTACGGGAGTAAGAGAGACCCAGTACTTC
15	-	TRBV19	-	TRBJ2-5	CASSISGPRRETQYF	TGTGCCAGTAGTATAAGTGGCCCCCGTCGGGAGACCCAGTACTTC
14	-	TRBV28	-	TRBJ2-5	CASSTGRTQETQYF	TGTGCCAGCAGTACGGGACGGACACAAGAGACCCAGTACTTC
13	-	TRBV30	-	TRBJ2-7	CAWSEQGIYEQYF	TGTGCCTGGAGTGAGCAGGGAATTTACGAGCAGTACTTC
13	-	TRBV28	few	TRBJ1-1	CASSPRVGTEAFF	TGTGCCAGCAGTCCCCGAGTTGGCACTGAAGCTTTCTTT
16	TRBD2	TRBV5-4	once	TRBJ2-7	CASSSGLAGGPYEQYF	TGTGCCAGCAGCTCGGGACTAGCGGGAGGGCCTTACGAGCAGTACTTC
14	-	TRBV6-1	few	TRBJ1-6	CASRPGPDNSPLHF	TGTGCCAGCCGCCCGGGACCCGATAATTCACCCCTCCACTTT
13	TRBD2	TRBV28	-	TRBJ2-7	CASIADGGNEQYF	TGTGCCAGCATTGCTGACGGGGGGAACGAGCAGTACTTC
16	TRBD2	TRBV24-1	-	TRBJ2-1	CTTSDRRTSGRSEQFF	TGTACCACCAGTGACCGAAGGACTAGCGGGAGGTCTGAGCAGTTCTTC
13	-	TRBV20-1	-	TRBJ2-5	CSARDSGRETQYF	TGCAGTGCTAGAGATTCAGGGCGAGAGACCCAGTACTTC
15	TRBD2	TRBV6-1	-	TRBJ2-7	CASSPVLAGPYEQYF	TGTGCCAGCAGTCCCGTCCTAGCGGGGCCCTACGAGCAGTACTTC
11	-	TRBV7-8	-	TRBJ2-1	CAIQFRNEQFF	TGTGCCATCCAATTCCGCAATGAGCAGTTCTTC
14	-	TRBV5-1	few	TRBJ1-2	CASSPVQGSSGYTF	TGCGCCAGCAGTCCCGTTCAGGGGAGCAGTGGCTACACCTTC
14	-	TRBV2	-	TRBJ1-4	CASSMTGYNEKLFF	TGTGCCAGCAGTATGACAGGATATAATGAAAAACTGTTTTTT
15	-	TRBV4-2	-	TRBJ2-5	CASSQEGRVRETQYF	TGTGCCAGCAGCCAAGAGGGCAGGGTGAGGGAGACCCAGTACTTC
18	TRBD2	TRBV30	-	TRBJ2-3	CAWSEWGTSGSGTDTQYF	TGTGCCTGGAGTGAGTGGGGGACTAGCGGGAGTGGGACAGATACGCAGTATTTT
16	-	TRBV24-1	few	TRBJ2-5	CATSDPKGQVQETQYF	TGTGCCACCAGTGATCCAAAGGGGCAGGTGCAAGAGACCCAGTACTTC
15	TRBD2	TRBV7-7	-	TRBJ2-3	CASSLGLAGSDTQYF	TGTGCCAGCAGCTTGGGACTAGCGGGATCAGATACGCAGTATTTT
12	-	TRBV6-1	-	TRBJ2-2	CASSSYGQELFF	TGTGCCAGCAGCTCTTACGGCCAAGAGCTGTTTTTT
16	TRBD2	TRBV5-4	once	TRBJ2-1	CASSLLGTSGRDEQFF	TGTGCCAGCAGCTTGCTTGGGACTAGCGGGAGGGATGAGCAGTTCTTC
15	TRBD1	TRBV20-1	few	TRBJ1-1	CSAKDRGRGNTEAFF	TGCAGTGCTAAGGACAGGGGGCGAGGGAACACTGAAGCTTTCTTT
15	-	TRBV25-1	few	TRBJ1-2	CASSEHSGQGYGYTF	TGTGCCAGCAGTGAACACTCGGGACAAGGGTATGGCTACACCTTC
16	-	TRBV9	-	TRBJ2-7	CASSVGWQGQFYEQYF	TGTGCCAGCAGCGTAGGCTGGCAGGGGCAATTCTACGAGCAGTACTTC
12	TRBD1	TRBV20-1	few	TRBJ2-4	CSAPSRTGALYF	TGCAGTGCCCCGAGTCGCACAGGGGCCCTCTACTTC
11	-	TRBV19	-	TRBJ2-1	CASSITGEQFF	TGTGCCAGTAGTATCACTGGTGAGCAGTTCTTC
14	TRBD1	TRBV19	-	TRBJ2-2	CASKRQGAAGELFF	TGTGCCAGCAAGCGACAGGGGGCCGCCGGGGAGCTGTTTTTT
13	TRBD1	TRBV7-2	-	TRBJ1-2	CAISQGALLGYTF	TGTGCCATCTCGCAGGGGGCCTTATTAGGCTACACCTTC
12	-	TRBV15	-	TRBJ1-2	CATSTSNYGYTF	TGTGCCACCAGCACCAGTAACTATGGCTACACCTTC
15	-	TRBV2	-	TRBJ2-1	CASRASSGGYDEQFF	TGTGCCAGCAGAGCATCTAGTGGGGGTTACGATGAGCAGTTCTTC
15	-	TRBV2	few	TRBJ2-5	CASSEYTGIQETQYF	TGTGCCAGCAGTGAATACACAGGGATCCAAGAGACCCAGTACTTC
14	-	TRBV7-3	-	TRBJ2-5	CASSLSAAQETQYF	TGTGCCAGCAGCTTATCGGCAGCCCAAGAGACCCAGTACTTC
15	TRBD2	TRBV28	-	TRBJ2-6	CASARGGSGANVLTF	TGTGCCAGCGCCCGGGGGGGCAGCGGGGCCAACGTCCTGACTTTC
13	-	TRBV27	-	TRBJ2-7	CASRKQSSYEQYF	TGTGCCAGCAGGAAACAAAGCTCCTACGAGCAGTACTTC
14	-	TRBV20-1	few	TRBJ2-7	CSHATGTSLYEQYF	TGCAGCCACGCGACCGGGACTTCACTATACGAGCAGTACTTC
14	-	TRBV6-2/TRBV6-3	-	TRBJ2-3	CASSYSTGSYTQYF	TGTGCCAGCAGTTACTCGACCGGGAGTTATACGCAGTATTTT
15	TRBD2	TRBV28	-	TRBJ2-3	CASSLPGLTTDTQYF	TGTGCCAGCAGTTTACCGGGACTAACCACAGATACGCAGTATTTT
13	-	TRBV5-4	-	TRBJ1-2	CASSPGGNYGYTF	TGTGCCAGCAGCCCCGGAGGGAACTATGGCTACACCTTC
15	-	TRBV20-1	few	TRBJ1-6	CSASFEGLRNSPLHF	TGCAGTGCTAGTTTCGAGGGGTTGCGGAATTCACCCCTCCACTTT
11	TRBD1	TRBV20-1	-	TRBJ2-7	CSAHQGAEQYF	TGCAGTGCTCACCAGGGGGCTGAGCAGTACTTC
15	TRBD1	TRBV5-5	-	TRBJ2-1	CASSSGQGLYNEQFF	TGTGCCAGCAGCTCAGGACAGGGATTATACAATGAGCAGTTCTTC
16	TRBD1	TRBV6-2/TRBV6-3	few	TRBJ1-1	CASSYSAGGGNTEAFF	TGTGCCAGCAGTTACTCGGCAGGGGGCGGGAACACTGAAGCTTTCTTT
15	TRBD2	TRBV20-1	-	TRBJ2-1	CSARSGAGGYNEQFF	TGCAGTGCTCGCAGCGGAGCGGGAGGTTACAATGAGCAGTTCTTC
18	-	TRBV7-2	few	TRBJ1-2	CASSLATALYGADYGYTF	TGTGCCAGCAGCTTAGCCACAGCATTATATGGGGCGGACTATGGCTACACCTTC
13	TRBD2	TRBV20-1	-	TRBJ2-5	CSASGRNQETQYF	TGCAGTGCTAGCGGGAGGAACCAAGAGACCCAGTACTTC
15	TRBD1	TRBV6-5	-	TRBJ1-5	CASSYRTGRSQPQHF	TGTGCCAGCAGTTACCGGACAGGGAGGTCTCAGCCCCAGCATTTT
15	-	TRBV20-1	-	TRBJ2-3	CSAGSQEVVADTQYF	TGCAGTGCAGGAAGTCAGGAAGTAGTGGCAGATACGCAGTATTTT
15	-	TRBV6-1	few	TRBJ1-4	CASSVGTAIREKLFF	TGTGCCAGCAGTGTCGGCACAGCGATAAGGGAAAAACTGTTTTTT
12	-	TRBV20-1	few	TRBJ1-5	CSARTGRQPQHF	TGCAGTGCTAGAACAGGTCGACAGCCCCAGCATTTT
14	-	TRBV4-1	few	TRBJ1-5	CASSQDRQDQPQHF	TGCGCCAGCAGCCAAGATCGCCAGGATCAGCCCCAGCATTTT
17	TRBD2	TRBV5-4	-	TRBJ2-1	CASSEGLAGLSYNEQFF	TGTGCCAGCAGCGAGGGACTAGCGGGACTCTCCTACAATGAGCAGTTCTTC
15	-	TRBV27	-	TRBJ1-6	CASRDRGGYNSPLHF	TGTGCCAGCCGCGACCGAGGGGGTTATAATTCACCCCTCCACTTT
18	TRBD2	TRBV27	few	TRBJ2-7	CASSLKVTSGIPSYEQYF	TGTGCCAGCAGTTTAAAGGTGACTAGCGGGATTCCCTCCTACGAGCAGTACTTC
13	-	TRBV6-5	-	TRBJ2-5	CASSYRLQETQYF	TGTGCCAGCAGTTACCGGCTTCAAGAGACCCAGTACTTC
14	-	TRBV30	few	TRBJ2-2	CAWTVPGRTGELFF	TGTGCCTGGACCGTGCCAGGCCGGACCGGGGAGCTGTTTTTT
15	TRBD2	TRBV7-9	-	TRBJ2-5	CASSFGGRIQETQYF	TGTGCCAGCAGCTTCGGCGGGAGAATTCAAGAGACCCAGTACTTC